This T cell receptor (beta chain) was obtained from a study of shared clonotypes between healthy human individuals. Clones were sequenced by immunoSEQ multiplex PCR, and TCRdb holds only the in-frame ones, with some missing. This sample has fewer than 3 million clones, with roughly 92% found just once. This TCR was sampled from a man aged 18 to 35 in good health. Some clones in this sample may be carry-over from other donors' samples. Sample: naive CD4+ T cells from PBMCs. Subset reported: CD45RA+ positively selected.

The CDR3, as DNA: TGTGCCAGCAGCCGGATAAGGGGCCAAGAGACCCAGTACTTC. It codes for CASSRIRGQETQYF. The rearrangement joins TRBV7-2 to TRBJ2-5; maybe TRBD1 (5 bases). The CDR3 consists of 14 residues. The germline CDR1 and CDR2 sequences are SGHTA and FQGNSA. V was trimmed by 5 bases and J by 1 base, leaving 11 bases between them.